This entry is about one T cell receptor (beta chain). The CDR3 runs 16 residues. Trimming cost V 1 base and J 6 bases; bases outside gene matches: 4. Germline assignment: CDR1 LNHNV and CDR2 YYDKDF (reference sequence). This entry belongs to a study of blood T cell repertoires in COVID-19. The study drew participants aged about 18 to 89 years from 24 US areas. Cohort placement rested on clinical history that participants reported themselves. The table came from immunoSEQ multiplex PCR; TCRdb's copy has only in-frame clones and leaves some out. The sample includes around 250,000 clones, 80% to 90% of them seen just once.

The rearrangement uses TRBV15 and TRBJ2-3; 13 bases are a match to TRBD2. The specimen was PBMCs or T cells enriched from blood (not recorded which). The sequence derives from a young woman with acute COVID-19. The CDR3 protein is CATSRAPGLAGDTQYF. For the CDR3, the DNA is TGTGCCACCAGCAGAGCTCCGGGACTAGCGGGGGATACGCAGTATTTT.